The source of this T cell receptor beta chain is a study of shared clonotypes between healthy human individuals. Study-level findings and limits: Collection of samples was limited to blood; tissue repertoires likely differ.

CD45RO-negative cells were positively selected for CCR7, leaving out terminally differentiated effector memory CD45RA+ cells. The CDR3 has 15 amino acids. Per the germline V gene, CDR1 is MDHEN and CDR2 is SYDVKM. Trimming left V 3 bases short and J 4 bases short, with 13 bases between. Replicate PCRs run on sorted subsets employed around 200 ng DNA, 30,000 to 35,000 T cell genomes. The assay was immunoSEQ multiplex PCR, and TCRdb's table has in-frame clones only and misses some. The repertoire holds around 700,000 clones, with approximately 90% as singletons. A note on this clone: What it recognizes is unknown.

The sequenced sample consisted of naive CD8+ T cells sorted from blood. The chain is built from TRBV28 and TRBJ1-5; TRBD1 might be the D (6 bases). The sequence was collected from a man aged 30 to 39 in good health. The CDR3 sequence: CASSFEGVGNQPQHF. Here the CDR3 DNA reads TGTGCCAGCAGTTTTGAGGGGGTGGGGAATCAGCCCCAGCATTTT.